These 25 T cell receptor beta chains were all obtained from the same sample, sequenced in a study of Graves' ophthalmopathy and Graves' hyperthyroidism. Amplification targeted the TCR beta CDR3 regions, with RNA transcripts as the source material. The first-round RT-PCR employed HTBI primers together with the Qiagen OneStep RT-PCR kit. A multiplex PCR was then performed as the second round. Each CDR3 protein is one row after TCRdb ran MiXCR on the multiplex PCR reads. The sample has about 410,000 distinct CDR3 sequences; approximately 20% are singletons. The sample consisted of peripheral blood. The origin of the receptors is a woman under 30 with Graves' ophthalmopathy.

This clonotype was picked up many times. The V call is TRBV2, the J call TRBJ1-5; D unclear. V lost 5 bases, J lost 1 base, and 9 bases lay in between. CDR3 length: 14 amino acids. Germline V gene lookup returns CDR1 SNHLY and CDR2 FYNNEI. CDR3 sequence: CASSSVNSNQPQHF. The CDR3 DNA reads as TGTGCCAGCAGTTCGGTTAACAGCAATCAGCCCCAGCATTTT.

This clonotype was seen ten or more times. The CDR3 sequence is CASSTWTSGREYEQYF. The CDR3 region has the DNA TGTGCCAGCAGCACCTGGACTAGCGGGAGGGAATACGAGCAGTACTTC. The rearrangement links TRBV11-2 to TRBJ2-7, with 15 nucleotides matching TRBD2. Germline-derived CDR1 and CDR2 are SGHAT and FQNNGV. V was pared by 5 bases and J by 4 bases, with 6 bases of the junction left unmatched. The CDR3 has 16 amino acids.

This clonotype was seen ten or more times. The junction departs from germline at one end; a sequencing error may be responsible. This chain links TRBV12-3 or TRBV12-4 with TRBJ2-2; 10 bases are a match to TRBD2. The CDR3 extends over 15 amino acids. Here the CDR3 DNA reads TGTGCCAGCAGTTTCACTAGCGGGACCACCCGGGAGCTGTTTTTT. Protein: CASSFTSGTTRELFF.

This clonotype was seen many times. The chain employs TRBV20-1 and TRBJ1-1; D call uncertain. The ends were cut back, 5 bases at V and 3 bases at J, with 4 bases in the middle. CDR3 length: 10 amino acids. Germline-derived CDR1 and CDR2 are DFQATT and SNEGSKA (reference sequence). The CDR3 spells CSALYTEAFF. CDR3 coding DNA: TGCAGTGCTTTATACACTGAAGCTTTCTTT.

This clonotype appeared many times. The V call is TRBV11-2, the J call TRBJ2-5, with 8 bases matching TRBD2. J lost 7 bases, V lost 3 bases, and 4 bases had no gene match. The germline CDR1 and CDR2 sequences are SGHAT and FQNNGV. The CDR3 runs 13 residues. The CDR3 is CASSLGLEGTQYF. CDR3 bases: TGTGCCAGCAGCTTGGGACTAGAGGGGACCCAGTACTTC.

This clonotype was seen ten or more times. The V call is TRBV10-3, the J call TRBJ2-3; TRBD2 agrees at 7 bases. After removal of 6 bases from V and 4 bases from J, the junction contained 1 base not matched to a gene. CDR3 length: 12 residues. Germline CDR1 and CDR2: ENHRY and SYGVKD. The CDR3 coding sequence is TGTGCCATCAGGGGAGGGGCAGATACGCAGTATTTT. Its protein product is CAIRGGADTQYF.

Ten or more counts support this clonotype. This chain connects TRBV12-3 or TRBV12-4 to TRBJ1-5; a weak D match, TRBD1 (5 bases). Trimming stripped 4 bases from V and 2 bases from J, with 12 bases between. This CDR3 has 15 amino acids. In nucleotides, the CDR3 is TGTGCCAGCAGTTCCCTTGACAGTGGCAATCAGCCCCAGCATTTT. Amino acid sequence: CASSSLDSGNQPQHF.

Many counts were recorded for this clonotype. The chain links TRBV13 to TRBJ2-7; the match to TRBD2 covers 9 bases. The germline gives CDR1 PRHDT, CDR2 FYEKMQ (reference sequence). The CDR3 runs 15 residues. The V and J ends lost 7 bases and 2 bases, in that order; junction bases with no gene match: 9. The CDR3 spells CASTSRLAGPYEQYF. The CDR3 DNA follows: TGTGCCAGCACGAGTCGGCTAGCGGGGCCCTACGAGCAGTACTTC.

This chain links TRBV12-3 or TRBV12-4 with TRBJ2-5, with D possibly TRBD2 on 5 matching bases. Trimming took off 7 bases at V and 0 bases at J, with 12 bases between the two ends. This CDR3 comprises 14 residues. Written as DNA, the CDR3 is TGTGCCAGCACCCGATCGGGGTACCAAGAGACCCAGTACTTC. It specifies CASTRSGYQETQYF.

This clonotype was counted ten times or more. The chain couples TRBV6-2 or TRBV6-3 to TRBJ2-7; D gene unclear. The germline V gene has CDR1 MNHEY and CDR2 SVGEGT. The CDR3 extends over 13 amino acids. V was shortened by 5 bases and J by 4 bases, with 12 bases between the two germline ends. The CDR3 bases are TGTGCCAGCAGTCGCAGTTTTCTGTACGAGCAGTACTTC. This codes for CASSRSFLYEQYF.

There are many counts of this clonotype. The CDR3 DNA is TGTGCCAGCAGCCCCGGGACTGGTACAGATACGCAGTATTTT. This sequence encodes CASSPGTGTDTQYF. This rearrangement joins TRBV6-2 or TRBV6-3 to TRBJ2-3; tentatively, D is TRBD2 (6 bases). In germline, CDR1 is MNHEY, CDR2 SVGEGT. Trimming removed 6 bases from V and 3 bases from J, with 13 bases in between. There are 14 residues in the CDR3.

This clonotype was observed many times. J is TRBJ1-1 and V is TRBV7-2; D call uncertain. This CDR3 is 14 amino acids long. Trimming shortened V by 2 bases and J by 1 base, and 8 bases separated the two germline ends. Germline CDR1 and CDR2: SGHTA and FQGNSA. CDR3 bases: TGTGCCAGCAGCTTACTAGCAGGGAACACTGAAGCTTTCTTT. Protein sequence: CASSLLAGNTEAFF. The full variable domain, rest sourced from reference TRBV7-2 and TRBJ1-1, is GAGVSQSPSNKVTEKGKDVELRCDPISGHTALYWYRQSLGQGLEFLIYFQGNSAPDKSGLPSDRFSAERTGGSVSTLTIQRTQQEDSAVYLCASSLLAGNTEAFFGQGTRLTVV.

This clonotype was detected many times. V is TRBV10-3 and J is TRBJ2-2, with TRBD2 matching 8 bases. Per germline, CDR1 ENHRY and CDR2 SYGVKD. Unmatched junction bases numbered 9, after V lost 6 bases and J lost 6 bases. The CDR3 consists of 15 residues. The CDR3 reads CAISVAGGMAGELFF. DNA of the CDR3: TGTGCCATCAGCGTCGCGGGGGGAATGGCCGGGGAGCTGTTTTTT.

This clonotype was observed many times. The chain combines TRBV7-2 with TRBJ2-5; 10 bases agree with TRBD2. The V and J ends lost 7 bases and 5 bases, in that order; junction bases with no gene match: 7. CDR3 length: 14 residues. The germline gives CDR1 SGHTA, CDR2 FQGNSA. The CDR3 reads CASTLAGVGETQYF. In nucleotides, the CDR3 is TGTGCCAGCACGCTAGCGGGAGTGGGGGAGACCCAGTACTTC.

V and J are TRBV18 and TRBJ1-5, with TRBD1 as a possible D gene (6 bases). V was clipped by 1 base and J by 7 bases, with 23 bases between them. Per the germline V gene, CDR1 is KGHSH and CDR2 is LQKENI. This CDR3 is 18 amino acids long. The CDR3 is CASSPLPPPGQGPQPQHF. The CDR3 DNA follows: TGTGCCAGCTCACCACTCCCCCCTCCGGGACAAGGGCCCCAGCCCCAGCATTTT.

The rearrangement uses TRBV30 and TRBJ1-1; D call uncertain. The V end was cut by 3 bases, the J end by 1 base, with 15 bases between. Germline CDR1 and CDR2: GTSNPN and SVGIG (reference sequence). This CDR3 comprises 15 residues. The CDR3 loop reads CAWSPMPEGNTEAFF. CDR3 sequence (DNA): TGTGCCTGGAGCCCAATGCCAGAGGGGAACACTGAAGCTTTCTTT.

This clonotype showed up many times. The genes are TRBV19 and TRBJ2-2; D is possibly TRBD1 (6 bases). CDR1 LNHDA and CDR2 SQIVND come from the germline V gene (reference sequence). The CDR3 covers 16 residues. With 9 bases removed from V and 6 bases from J, the gap between germline ends came to 23 bases. This chain's CDR3 is CASLSPQQGRSGELFF. CDR3 nucleotides: TGTGCCAGCCTATCCCCTCAACAGGGCAGGTCCGGGGAGCTGTTTTTT.

This clonotype was counted at least ten times. This chain links TRBV7-9 with TRBJ2-7; D is perhaps TRBD2 (5 bases). This CDR3 comprises 12 residues. Trimming took off 5 bases at V and 5 bases at J, with 10 bases between the two ends. In germline, CDR1 is SEHNR, CDR2 FQNEAQ (reference sequence). The CDR3: CASSRTPHEQYF. The CDR3 region has the DNA TGTGCCAGCAGCCGGACTCCTCACGAGCAGTACTTC.

This clonotype turned up a few times. The chain uses TRBV19 and TRBJ1-1; 12 bases match TRBD1. Germline CDR1 LNHDA, CDR2 SQIVND (reference sequence). The trim removed 8 bases at V and 10 bases at J, leaving 8 bases unmatched. The CDR3 spans 13 residues. The DNA for the CDR3 is TGTGCCAGTGGATCGGGACAGGGGGCGGGAGCTTTCTTT. Encoded protein: CASGSGQGAGAFF.

This clonotype was counted ten times or more. This chain joins TRBV6-1 and TRBJ1-2; 8 bases agree with TRBD1. Germline loops: CDR1 MNHNS, CDR2 SASEGT. V gave up 3 bases and J gave up 4 bases; unmatched junction bases: 1. The CDR3 sequence is 13 residues long. This chain's CDR3 is CASSDQGAYGYTF. The CDR3 DNA reads TGTGCCAGCAGTGATCAGGGGGCCTATGGCTACACCTTC.

There are many counts of this clonotype. The chain joins TRBV11-2 to TRBJ2-7; D ambiguous. CDR3 length equals 12 residues. Germline CDR1 and CDR2: SGHAT and FQNNGV. Trimming took off 6 bases at V and 8 bases at J, with 14 bases between the two ends. The CDR3, as DNA: TGTGCCAGCAGATCGGACGCCGTTCAGCAGTACTTC. Translation gives CASRSDAVQQYF.

The table lists this clonotype with many counts. This chain links TRBV2 with TRBJ2-2; 7 bases fit TRBD2. V lost 6 bases, J lost 0 bases, and 7 bases stayed unmatched. This CDR3 has 16 residues. Germline lookup yields CDR1 SNHLY and CDR2 FYNNEI. The CDR3 sequence: CASSWLAETNTGELFF. The CDR3 nucleotides are TGTGCCAGCAGCTGGCTAGCGGAAACGAACACCGGGGAGCTGTTTTTT.

This clonotype was counted ten times or more. V is TRBV6-2 or TRBV6-3 and J is TRBJ2-7, with unresolved D. Trimming removed 0 bases from V and 6 bases from J, with 6 bases in between. The V gene's germline CDR1 is MNHEY and CDR2 SVGEGT. CDR3 length equals 12 residues. This chain's CDR3 is CASSYSQTEQYF. CDR3 in DNA: TGTGCCAGCAGTTACTCGCAGACCGAGCAGTACTTC.

This clonotype has ten or more counts. The chain employs TRBV7-2 and TRBJ2-7; tentatively, D is TRBD1 (6 bases). The CDR3 loop spans 13 amino acids. The germline V gene has CDR1 SGHTA and CDR2 FQGNSA. Trimming stripped 6 bases from V and 3 bases from J, with 12 bases between. The CDR3 DNA reads TGTGCCAGCAGATCTGAGGGGGACTACGAGCAGTACTTC. The encoded protein is CASRSEGDYEQYF.

This clonotype was seen many times. V is TRBV28 and J is TRBJ1-5; TRBD1 agrees at 7 bases. The CDR3 spans 15 residues. Unmatched junction bases numbered 8, after V lost 2 bases and J lost 7 bases. The germline CDR1 and CDR2 sequences are MDHEN and SYDVKM. CDR3 bases: TGTGCCAGCAGTTTAAGCGGACAGGTAGGACAGCCCCAGCATTTT. The encoded protein is CASSLSGQVGQPQHF.